A selection of T cell receptor beta chains follows, all from one sample in a study of T cell clones after liver transplantation. Some clones are missing from TCRdb's copy, which holds only in-frame ones; the method was immunoSEQ multiplex PCR. The sample records 45,000 to 55,000 clones, roughly 84% being singletons. Specimen: CD4+ T cells from blood, collected before liver transplant. The origin of the receptors is a human donor who received a liver transplant. The CDR3 runs from the conserved cysteine through the conserved F or W. Fields, in order: V gene, D gene, clone size, J gene, CDR3 DNA, CDR3 protein. The D gene is left open where the match is weak. Clone size is not always given. Where it is, it says once, few, many or a class for expanded clones.

TRBV5-4	.	.	TRBJ1-1	TGTGCCAGCAGCTTGCAGGGTAGGAACACTGAAGCTTTCTTT	CASSLQGRNTEAFF
TRBV18	.	.	TRBJ2-2	TGTGCCACAACGCCGGGCCAACCGCCCGTGGCCGGGGAGCTGTTTTTT	CATTPGQPPVAGELFF
TRBV5-4	.	.	TRBJ2-1	TGTGCCAGCAGCTTGTATGGCAATGAGCAGTTCTTC	CASSLYGNEQFF
TRBV10-3	.	.	TRBJ2-7	TGTGCCATCGGGGTCTTAGGGTCCTACGAGCAGTACTTC	CAIGVLGSYEQYF
TRBV18	.	.	TRBJ1-4	TGTGCCAGCTCAGCAGGGGCACCTAATGAAAAACTGTTTTTT	CASSAGAPNEKLFF
TRBV6-1	TRBD1	.	TRBJ2-7	TGTGCCAGCAGCACGACAGGGGTGGGTCCCTACGAGCAGTACTTC	CASSTTGVGPYEQYF
TRBV9	.	.	TRBJ2-3	TGTGCCAGCAGCGTAGTTTCGGGACTCGGGGGAGATACGCAGTATTTT	CASSVVSGLGGDTQYF
TRBV6-6	TRBD2	.	TRBJ2-5	TGTGCCAGCAGTTTTTGGACTAGCGAGGGGACCCAGTACTTC	CASSFWTSEGTQYF
TRBV2	.	.	TRBJ1-2	TGTGCCGGGCGGAGGGACGGGGTTAACTATGGCTACACCTTC	CAGRRDGVNYGYTF
TRBV2	.	.	TRBJ2-1	TGTGCCAGCAGTCCCCTTAGCGGACTTCCCGGGCATGAGCAGTTCTTC	CASSPLSGLPGHEQFF
TRBV7-3	.	.	TRBJ2-3	TGTGCCAGCAGCGCCGGGGATGTGAGGGATGTGCAGTATTTT	CASSAGDVRDVQYF
TRBV7-3	TRBD1	few	TRBJ2-3	TGTGCCAGCAGCAACCGACAGGGAGCAGATACGCAGTATTTT	CASSNRQGADTQYF
TRBV7-2	.	.	TRBJ1-4	TGTGCCAGCAGCTTAGAGGGCGGACCGCAAACTAAACTGTTTTTT	CASSLEGGPQTKLFF
TRBV6-6	.	.	TRBJ2-1	TGTGCCAGCAGTTACCGGGACTCCTACAATGAGCAGTTCTTC	CASSYRDSYNEQFF
TRBV7-9	TRBD1	once	TRBJ1-6	TGTGCCAGCAGTCATAGACAGGGGGAGAATTCACCCCTCCACTTT	CASSHRQGENSPLHF
TRBV14	.	.	TRBJ1-2	TGTGCCAGCAGCCCCCACAGGAACTATGGCTACACCTTC	CASSPHRNYGYTF
TRBV2	.	many	TRBJ2-3	TGTGCCAGCAGTGAACGACGCCGCACAGATACGCAGTATTTT	CASSERRRTDTQYF